This passage covers 25 T cell receptor beta chains from one sample sequenced in a study of regulatory T cells in long-lasting Graves disease. Time point specified: newly diagnosed GD, antithyroid drugs for less than 3 months. The authors made the TCR library using RNA they extracted from PBMCs. Through Arm-PCR of CDR3 regions and iRepertoire HTBI primers, TCR beta libraries were built. TCRdb re-derived calls from the multiplex PCR reads in MiXCR, one entry per CDR3 protein. Of approximately 400,000 distinct CDR3 sequences listed, 15% were seen once; the top ten hold about 8%. The sample was also linked to a second study, of T cells in Graves' hyperthyroidism and ophthalmopathy.

The sample here was peripheral blood mononuclear cells (PBMCs), taken at new diagnosis, from a patient treated with antithyroid drugs. These receptors all stem from a woman aged 40 to 50 with Graves disease.

In DNA, the CDR3 is TGTGCCAGCAGCAAAACTAGCGGGAGCGCAGATACGCAGTATTTT. Amino acid sequence: CASSKTSGSADTQYF. The chain joins TRBV7-3 to TRBJ2-3; 11 bases fit TRBD2. Per germline, CDR1 SGHTA and CDR2 FQGTGA. There are 15 residues in the CDR3. After removal of 5 bases from V and 4 bases from J, the junction contained 5 bases not matched to a gene.

The J gene is TRBJ1-1, the V gene TRBV12-3 or TRBV12-4; maybe TRBD1 (6 bases). Trimming cost V 6 bases and J 5 bases, with 13 bases left between them. This CDR3 contains 13 residues. CDR3 DNA: TGTGCCAGCAGCCACAGGGTGAGGACTGAAGCTTTCTTT. Translated, it gives CASSHRVRTEAFF.

In this sample, this clonotype turned up many times. The gene calls are TRBV12-3 or TRBV12-4 and TRBJ2-2; tentatively, D is TRBD2 (5 bases). Trimming removed 3 bases from V and 5 bases from J, with 10 bases in between. The CDR3 runs to 14 residues. CDR3 DNA sequence: TGTGCCAGCAGTTTTGTCCCGGGGACCGGGGAGCTGTTTTTT. It encodes CASSFVPGTGELFF.

This clonotype was detected ten times or more. J is TRBJ2-5 and V is TRBV29-1, with a weak D call TRBD2 (5 bases). Trimming removed 0 bases at V and 0 bases at J, with 11 bases between. Germline-derived CDR1 and CDR2 are SQVTM and ANQGSEA. This CDR3 is 15 amino acids long. This CDR3 is CSVEDGGLYQETQYF. The DNA of the CDR3 is TGCAGCGTTGAAGACGGCGGACTTTACCAAGAGACCCAGTACTTC.

J is TRBJ1-2 and V is TRBV5-6; D unclear. Deletions cut 4 bases from V and 5 bases from J, with 12 bases between. CDR1 is SGHDT, CDR2 YYEEEE, per germline. CDR3 length equals 13 residues. The chain's CDR3 is CASSGDKLYGYTF. DNA of the CDR3: TGTGCCAGCAGCGGTGACAAATTGTATGGCTACACCTTC. The full variable domain, completed using reference TRBV5-6 and TRBJ1-2, is DAGVTQSPTHLIKTRGQQVTLRCSPKSGHDTVSWYQQALGQGPQFIFQYYEEEERQRGNFPDRFSGHQFPNYSSELNVNALLLGDSALYLCASSGDKLYGYTFGSGTRLTVV.

This clonotype has only a few counts. This chain joins TRBV4-2 and TRBJ2-7; D is perhaps TRBD1 (5 bases). Trimming removed 4 bases from V and 5 bases from J, with 18 bases in between. The CDR3 is made up of 15 amino acids. Germline lookup yields CDR1 LGHNA and CDR2 YNFKEQ. The CDR3 is CASSRQGPGIDEQYF. The CDR3 DNA is TGTGCCAGCAGCCGCCAGGGCCCAGGGATCGACGAGCAGTACTTC.

This sequence joins TRBV27 and TRBJ2-6, with a weak D call TRBD1 (5 bases). V lost 7 bases to trimming and J lost 0 bases, with 16 bases between them. The CDR3 length is 17 residues. CDR1 is MNHEY and CDR2 is SMNVEV in the germline V gene (reference sequence). The CDR3 sequence is CASTRTRGGSGANVLTF. CDR3 in DNA: TGTGCCAGCACCCGGACAAGGGGTGGCTCTGGGGCCAACGTCCTGACTTTC.

On this clonotype itself: This may be a read error: a much more frequent sequence differs by one nucleotide. The J gene is TRBJ1-1, the V gene TRBV5-5, with 8 bases identical to TRBD1. CDR1 is SGHKS, CDR2 YYEKEE, per germline (reference sequence). The CDR3 contains 14 residues. The CDR3 spells CTSSSGGGWTEAFF. The CDR3 bases are TGTACCAGCAGCTCAGGGGGCGGGTGGACTGAAGCTTTCTTT.

This chain joins TRBV18 and TRBJ1-4; the match to TRBD1 covers 9 bases. CDR3 length: 14 amino acids. V lost 3 bases, J lost 11 bases, and 7 bases stayed unmatched. The germline gives CDR1 KGHSH, CDR2 LQKENI. The CDR3 protein is CASSPWDRVEKLFF. CDR3 nucleotides: TGTGCCAGCTCACCCTGGGACAGGGTTGAGAAACTGTTTTTT.

This clonotype was detected only a few times. V usage is TRBV20-1 and J usage is TRBJ2-3, with D tentatively TRBD2 (6 bases). This CDR3 has 15 residues. CDR1 is DFQATT, CDR2 SNEGSKA, per germline (reference sequence). V was pared by 2 bases and J by 2 bases, with 14 bases between. The CDR3 reads CSARPYAGSTDTQYF. The CDR3 nucleotides are TGCAGTGCTAGACCATATGCGGGATCCACAGATACGCAGTATTTT.

In its sample, this clonotype was seen a few times. This chain links TRBV28 with TRBJ1-3; D ambiguous. The CDR3 runs 14 residues. In germline, CDR1 is MDHEN, CDR2 SYDVKM. Trimming pared 6 bases from V and 5 bases from J, leaving 14 bases between. CDR3 DNA: TGTGCCAGCAGACCAACCTTCCTCCGAAACACCATATATTTT. This translates into CASRPTFLRNTIYF. Complete variable domain (other parts from reference TRBV28 and TRBJ1-3): DVKVTQSSRYLVKRTGEKVFLECVQDMDHENMFWYRQDPGLGLRLIYFSYDVKMKEKGDIPEGYSVSREKKERFSLILESASTNQTSMYLCASRPTFLRNTIYFGEGSWLTVV.

As to this clonotype: An end of the junction does not agree with germline; a read error may underlie this. The chain links TRBV10-2 to TRBJ2-4, with a tentative D call TRBD1 (5 bases). The CDR3 covers 20 residues. CDR1 WSHSY and CDR2 SAAADI come from the germline V gene. Here the CDR3 reads CASSGNRGARSLGAKSIQYF. DNA of the CDR3: TGCGCCAGCAGTGGTAATCGTGGGGCCCGATCGCTCGGAGCCAAAAGCATTCAGTACTTC.

The chain links TRBV7-2 to TRBJ1-5; no definite D call. There are 15 residues in the CDR3. Trimming cost V 2 bases and J 3 bases, with 11 bases left between them. Germline CDR1 SGHTA, CDR2 FQGNSA. CDR3: CASSLFVQNNQPQHF. CDR3 bases: TGTGCCAGCAGCTTATTCGTACAGAACAATCAGCCCCAGCATTTT. Full variable domain (missing parts from reference TRBV7-2 and TRBJ1-5): GAGVSQSPSNKVTEKGKDVELRCDPISGHTALYWYRQSLGQGLEFLIYFQGNSAPDKSGLPSDRFSAERTGGSVSTLTIQRTQQEDSAVYLCASSLFVQNNQPQHFGDGTRLSIL.

In its sample, this clonotype was seen many times. V usage is TRBV12-3 or TRBV12-4 and J usage is TRBJ2-1; 13 bases map to TRBD2. There are 14 residues in the CDR3. The J segment lost 9 bases and the V segment lost 6 bases, leaving 5 bases of the junction unmatched. The CDR3: CASRRTSGSLEQFF. The CDR3 bases are TGTGCCAGCAGACGGACTAGCGGGAGCCTTGAGCAGTTCTTC.

This chain uses TRBV5-8 with TRBJ1-5; D is ambiguous. The CDR3 is made up of 15 amino acids. V was shortened by 3 bases and J by 3 bases, with 13 bases between the two germline ends. CDR1 and CDR2 (germline): SGHTS, YDEGEE. CDR3 sequence: CASSSGRVLNQPQHF. The DNA for the CDR3 is TGTGCCAGCAGCTCGGGGAGGGTACTCAATCAGCCCCAGCATTTT.

The chain uses TRBV4-1 and TRBJ2-7, with D maybe TRBD1 (6 bases). The CDR3 is 16 residues long. V was pared by 1 base and J by 2 bases, with 15 bases between. Germline CDR1 reads MGHRA; CDR2 reads YSYEKL. Written as DNA, the CDR3 is TGCGCCAGCAGCCAAGCAACCGGGACACTAACCTACGAGCAGTACTTC. This encodes CASSQATGTLTYEQYF.

With regard to this clonotype: This probably arose from a read error, given a far larger clone one base away. Since the CDR3 does not end with the conserved phenylalanine or tryptophan, this likely comes from a read error. The rearrangement uses TRBV7-2 and TRBJ2-1, with D unresolved. Germline CDR1 is SGHTA and CDR2 is FQGNSA. V dropped 6 bases and J dropped 5 bases, with 20 bases sitting between them. The CDR3 spans 16 residues. CDR3 sequence: CASSSLTGFGDNEQFL. Here the CDR3 DNA reads TGTGCCAGCAGTTCCCTTACCGGGTTTGGGGACAATGAGCAGTTCCTC.

This clonotype appeared many times. This chain links TRBV3-1 with TRBJ1-4; 8 nucleotides align to TRBD1. The CDR3 is made up of 17 amino acids. Germline V gene sequence: CDR1 LGHDT, CDR2 YNNKEL (reference sequence). V shed 7 bases, J shed 3 bases, and the junction held 13 bases outside the gene matches. The CDR3 sequence: CASTADRVSPPNEKLFF. As DNA, the CDR3 is TGTGCCAGCACCGCGGACAGGGTGTCCCCCCCTAATGAAAAACTGTTTTTT.

This clonotype was seen many times. The V gene is TRBV7-8, the J gene TRBJ2-7; D is possibly TRBD1 (6 bases). Germline CDR1 is SGHVS and CDR2 is FQNEAQ. The germline V and J ends were trimmed by 0 bases and 2 bases, with 17 bases remaining between them. CDR3 length: 17 amino acids. The CDR3 DNA is TGTGCCAGCAGCTTAGCCCGGGCCAGGGGAAGCCCCTACGAGCAGTACTTC. As protein: CASSLARARGSPYEQYF.

This clonotype was seen ten or more times. J is TRBJ1-4 and V is TRBV18; maybe TRBD1 (5 bases). The CDR3 has 16 amino acids. CDR1 KGHSH and CDR2 LQKENI come from the germline V gene. Trimming took 0 bases from V and 5 from J, leaving 13 bases between them. CDR3 sequence: CASSPPGRRKNEKLFF. Here the CDR3 DNA reads TGTGCCAGCTCACCACCGGGACGGCGGAAGAATGAAAAACTGTTTTTT.

The sample holds many counts of this clonotype. This chain connects TRBV11-3 to TRBJ2-3, with 12 bases identical to TRBD2. The CDR3 sequence is 15 residues long. Germline V lookup: CDR1 SGHNT, CDR2 YENEEA. V dropped 7 bases and J dropped 10; count of bases not matched to a gene: 12. Here the CDR3 DNA reads TGTGCCAGCACCACGACTAGCGGGAGATCTCTGGCGCAGTATTTT. The encoded protein is CASTTTSGRSLAQYF.

The genes are TRBV19 and TRBJ2-7; 10 bases fit TRBD1. Germline V gives CDR1 LNHDA, CDR2 SQIVND (reference sequence). The CDR3 length is 14 residues. V lost 5 bases, J lost 6 bases, and 7 bases stayed unmatched. The CDR3 spells CASSPMGQGREQYF. CDR3 DNA: TGTGCCAGTAGTCCAATGGGACAGGGGCGCGAGCAGTACTTC.

This clonotype has more than one count but fewer than ten. A clone one base away is much larger, so this may be a read error. V is TRBV28 and J is TRBJ2-1; TRBD2 matches 8 bases. TRBJ2-5 explains the end of the DNA better; the J call may be wrong. Germline V CDR1 and CDR2: MDHEN, SYDVKM. There are 16 residues in the CDR3. DNA for the CDR3: TGTGCCAGCAGCCAAAGAGCGGGAGCGAACCAAGGGACCCAGTACTTC. This translates into CASSQRAGANQGTQYF.

The chain employs TRBV12-3 or TRBV12-4 and TRBJ2-1; D not resolved. The V and J ends lost 3 bases and 5 bases respectively, with 14 bases between them. The CDR3 runs to 15 residues. In nucleotides, the CDR3 is TGTGCCAGCAGTTTTTCAACGGCCCCCAACAATGAGCAGTTCTTC. Its protein is CASSFSTAPNNEQFF.

This clonotype was seen ten or more times. The gene calls are TRBV12-3 or TRBV12-4 and TRBJ2-7; no reliable D call. V was clipped by 1 base and J by 5 bases, with 9 bases between them. The CDR3 contains 13 residues. The CDR3 spells CASSLGAWNEQYF. In DNA, the CDR3 is TGTGCCAGCAGTTTAGGGGCTTGGAACGAGCAGTACTTC.